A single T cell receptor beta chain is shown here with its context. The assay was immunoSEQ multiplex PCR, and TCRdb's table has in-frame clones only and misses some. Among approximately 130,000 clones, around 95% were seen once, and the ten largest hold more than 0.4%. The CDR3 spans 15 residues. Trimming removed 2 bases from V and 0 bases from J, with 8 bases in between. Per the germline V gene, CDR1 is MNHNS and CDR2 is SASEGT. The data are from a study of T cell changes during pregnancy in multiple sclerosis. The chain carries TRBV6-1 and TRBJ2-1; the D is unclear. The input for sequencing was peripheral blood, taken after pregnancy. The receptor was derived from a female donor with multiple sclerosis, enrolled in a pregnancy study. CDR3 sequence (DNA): TGTGCCAGCAGTGAAACTATCAGCTCCTACAATGAGCAGTTCTTC. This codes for CASSETISSYNEQFF.